This T cell receptor (beta chain) was documented in a study of cytomegalovirus exposure and HLA in healthy donors. General study points: Reportedly, diagnosis of cytomegalovirus status by the classifier showed high specificity and sensitivity.

V was clipped by 3 bases and J by 8 bases; unmatched bases: 10. Germline CDR1 is SGHNT and CDR2 is YYREEE (reference sequence). This CDR3 has 14 residues. This clone was seen only a few times. What it recognizes is unknown. Profiling relied on immunoSEQ multiplex PCR, and the TCRdb table lists in-frame clones only, not all of them. The data show approximately 200,000 clones, about 79% seen once. The specimen sequenced was PBMCs. V is TRBV5-4 and J is TRBJ2-7; TRBD1 agrees at 8 bases. The TCR originated in a woman in her thirties in good health and CMV-seropositive. In DNA form, the CDR3 reads TGTGCCAGCAGCTCGGACAGGGCGGCACTTCAGCAGTACTTC. This sequence encodes CASSSDRAALQQYF.